A selection of T cell receptor beta chains follows, all from one sample in a study of control samples from healthy donors and cancer patients. Data came from immunoSEQ multiplex PCR; TCRdb stores just in-frame clones and leaves some out. The sample yields about 180,000 clones, 90% to 95% seen once. The specimen was blood. These receptors were obtained from a man younger than 45 in good health. CDR3s include the opening cysteine and the closing phenylalanine or tryptophan. D genes are given only for firm matches. Clone size is stated in some rows and not others, as once, few, many or a class when expanded.

clone size	V gene	J gene	D gene	CDR3 DNA	CDR3 protein
-	TRBV5-8	TRBJ2-5	-	TGTGCCAGCAGCGGAGTTCCCCTTCCTCGCGAGACCCAGTACTTC	CASSGVPLPRETQYF
-	TRBV4-1	TRBJ2-6	TRBD1	TGCGCCAGCAGCCAAGCCCGGGACAGGGGACTCTGGGCCAACGTCCTGACTTTC	CASSQARDRGLWANVLTF
-	TRBV7-2	TRBJ1-1	TRBD1	TGTGCCAGCAGCTTACACACAGGGGGCAACACTGAAGCTTTCTTT	CASSLHTGGNTEAFF
-	TRBV15	TRBJ2-3	-	TGTGCCTCCCGCGCTGGCACAGATACGCAGTATTTT	CASRAGTDTQYF
few	TRBV4-3	TRBJ1-1	-	TGCGCCAGCAGCCAAGATCCCCCCCAGCTACTAGAGACTGAAGCTTTCTTT	CASSQDPPQLLETEAFF
-	TRBV12-3/TRBV12-4	TRBJ1-5	-	TGTGCCAGCAGTTTGGACAGCAATCAGCCCCAGCATTTT	CASSLDSNQPQHF
-	TRBV7-9	TRBJ1-2	TRBD1	TGTGCCGGCGAGGGATACCCGGGACAGGGGAGCTATGGCTACACCTTC	CAGEGYPGQGSYGYTF
-	TRBV19	TRBJ2-5	-	TGTGCCAGTAGTATCCACAATCAAGAGACCCAGTACTTC	CASSIHNQETQYF
-	TRBV4-2	TRBJ1-5	-	TGTGCCAGCAGCCAAGATTGGGTCAGGCCACATCAGCCCCAGCATTTT	CASSQDWVRPHQPQHF
once	TRBV5-1	TRBJ1-4	-	TGCGCCAGCAGAATGGGGGAGTCGAGTGAAAAACTGTTTTTT	CASRMGESSEKLFF
-	TRBV6-5	TRBJ2-2	-	TGTGCCAGCAGTCCGGGCGGGACTGGCGGGGAGCTGTTTTTT	CASSPGGTGGELFF
-	TRBV10-3	TRBJ2-3	-	TGTGCCACCCGGGGAGAGATCACAGATACGCAGTATTTT	CATRGEITDTQYF
-	TRBV29-1	TRBJ1-2	-	TGCAGCGTTCAGGAGGCAAGCTATGGCTACACCTTC	CSVQEASYGYTF
-	TRBV9	TRBJ2-3	TRBD2	TGTGCCAGCAGCGTAGACGGAGCGGGGGTTTCGAAAAATACGCAGTATTTT	CASSVDGAGVSKNTQYF
-	TRBV13	TRBJ2-7	TRBD1	TGTGCCAGCAGCTTAGGCTACGGGGACAGGAACGAGCAGTACTTC	CASSLGYGDRNEQYF
-	TRBV7-9	TRBJ2-7	-	TGTGCCAGCAGCCCAGGGGCTGCTTCAGAGCAGTACTTC	CASSPGAASEQYF
-	TRBV15	TRBJ2-4	-	TGTGCCACCAGCAGCGAGGGGGGGGGACAGAAGCTAGCCAAAAACATTCAGTACTTC	CATSSEGGGQKLAKNIQYF
-	TRBV21-1	TRBJ1-5	-	TGTGCCAGCAGCAAAGGCAGGGAGGGTAGCAATCAGCCCCAGCATTTT	CASSKGREGSNQPQHF
-	TRBV14	TRBJ1-5	-	TGTGCCAGCGGACCCTACAGGGGCAATCAGCCCCAGCATTTT	CASGPYRGNQPQHF
few	TRBV7-9	TRBJ2-2	-	TGTGCCAGCAGCTTATCGTTCGGCGGAACTAACACCGGGGAGCTGTTTTTT	CASSLSFGGTNTGELFF
few	TRBV11-2	TRBJ2-7	-	TGTGCCAGCAGCTTAGATCGAGGTGGGGAGCAGTACTTC	CASSLDRGGEQYF
-	TRBV29-1	TRBJ1-1	-	TGCAGCGTTCCAGGCTACACTGAAGCTTTCTTT	CSVPGYTEAFF
-	TRBV7-2	TRBJ2-3	-	TGTGCCAGCAGGGACCCAGGGCGCACAGATACGCAGTATTTT	CASRDPGRTDTQYF
-	TRBV5-8	TRBJ2-3	TRBD2	TGTGCCAGCAGCAAAGATAGCGGGGCCCTAACAGATACGCAGTATTTT	CASSKDSGALTDTQYF
-	TRBV6-5	TRBJ1-1	-	TGTGCCAGCAGCGGCGGCCTAATGAACACTGAAGCTTTCTTT	CASSGGLMNTEAFF
-	TRBV27	TRBJ2-7	TRBD1	TGTGCCAGCAGACGCAGAAGGACAGGGCTATACGAGCAGTACTTC	CASRRRRTGLYEQYF
-	TRBV12-3/TRBV12-4	TRBJ1-2	TRBD1	TGTGCCAGCAGCCTAGACAGGGTCTATGGCTACACCTTC	CASSLDRVYGYTF
-	TRBV9	TRBJ2-7	-	TGTGCCAGCAGCCCCGGAGTCCGGGACGGAGACTACGAGCAGTACTTC	CASSPGVRDGDYEQYF
-	TRBV6-5	TRBJ1-2	-	TGTGCCAGCGGACCGAGGACAGTCTATGGCTACACCTTC	CASGPRTVYGYTF
-	TRBV24-1	TRBJ1-1	TRBD1	TGTGCCACCAGTGATGACAGGGGGCGAACTGAAGCTTTCTTT	CATSDDRGRTEAFF
once	TRBV6-2/TRBV6-3	TRBJ1-1	-	TGTGCCAGCAGTTACTGGCTTGAGACTTTCTTT	CASSYWLETFF
-	TRBV28	TRBJ1-3	-	TGTGCCAGCAGTCCTACAGGGAGTATTAGAAACACCATATATTTT	CASSPTGSIRNTIYF
-	TRBV6-5	TRBJ1-1	-	TGTGCCAGCAGTTTAGCAGCCCCTGAAGCTTTCTTT	CASSLAAPEAFF
-	TRBV30	TRBJ1-1	-	TGTGCCTGGAGTGTCGGGCAGTTGAACACTGAAGCTTTCTTT	CAWSVGQLNTEAFF
-	TRBV9	TRBJ1-3	-	TGTGCCAGCAGCGTACGGAGCTCTGGAAACACCATATATTTT	CASSVRSSGNTIYF
once	TRBV18	TRBJ2-2	TRBD1	TGTGCCAGCTCATCCGGGACAGGGGGCACCGGGGAGCTGTTTTTT	CASSSGTGGTGELFF
-	TRBV14	TRBJ1-5	-	TGTGCCAGCAGCCAAGTCGGGGTGAGGAATCAGCCCCAGCATTTT	CASSQVGVRNQPQHF
-	TRBV11-3	TRBJ1-3	-	TGTGCCAGCAGCACACGCCAGGGCCTTAGAGGAAACACCATATATTTT	CASSTRQGLRGNTIYF
-	TRBV3-1/TRBV3-2	TRBJ1-3	-	TGTGCCAGCAGCCAAAACTCTGGAAACACCATATATTTT	CASSQNSGNTIYF
-	TRBV20-1	TRBJ2-3	-	TGCAGTGCTAGTGAGGTTACAGATACGCAGTATTTT	CSASEVTDTQYF
-	TRBV29-1	TRBJ2-5	TRBD1	TGCAGCGACCAGACAGGGGGCGCGGAAGGAGAGACCCAGTACTTC	CSDQTGGAEGETQYF
-	TRBV11-2	TRBJ2-3	-	TGTGCCAGCAACCGGGCAGGGGGGAGCACAGATACGCAGTATTTT	CASNRAGGSTDTQYF
-	TRBV7-9	TRBJ2-1	-	TGTGCCAGCAGCTTAGCAGGGGGCAATGAGCAGTTCTTC	CASSLAGGNEQFF
-	TRBV15	TRBJ2-7	-	TGTGCCACCAGCCTCCTTGGGGGGGGCCGTAGCTACGAGCAGTACTTC	CATSLLGGGRSYEQYF
-	TRBV19	TRBJ2-7	-	TGTGCCAGTAGTTGGGGGACGGGGACCTACGAGCAGTACTTC	CASSWGTGTYEQYF
-	TRBV5-5	TRBJ1-5	-	TGTGCCAGCAGCTTGCAAGGCAGTGACCATCAGCCCCAGCATTTT	CASSLQGSDHQPQHF
-	TRBV18	TRBJ2-3	TRBD2	TGTGCCAGCTCACTACTAGCGGGGGTACCAGATACGCAGTATTTT	CASSLLAGVPDTQYF
-	TRBV4-3	TRBJ2-1	-	TGCGCCAGCAGCCAAGATCTTACGTTCGGCGAGCAGTTCTTC	CASSQDLTFGEQFF
-	TRBV3-1/TRBV3-2	TRBJ2-3	TRBD2	TGTGCCAGCACCACTAGCGGGAGGGCGCCAGATACGCAGTATTTT	CASTTSGRAPDTQYF
-	TRBV19	TRBJ1-5	-	TGTGCCAGTAGTATAGTGACAGGCAATCAGCCCCAGCATTTT	CASSIVTGNQPQHF
-	TRBV7-9	TRBJ2-7	-	TGTGCCAGCAGCTTATCCAACGGAGCTCTTACCGACGAGCAGTACTTC	CASSLSNGALTDEQYF
-	TRBV27	TRBJ1-5	TRBD1	TGTGCCAGCAGACCCTCACAGGGGAGTCAGCCCCAGCATTTT	CASRPSQGSQPQHF
-	TRBV5-1	TRBJ2-7	-	TGCGCCAGCAGCATCATAGGTCTGGGGTTGAAGCAGTACTTC	CASSIIGLGLKQYF